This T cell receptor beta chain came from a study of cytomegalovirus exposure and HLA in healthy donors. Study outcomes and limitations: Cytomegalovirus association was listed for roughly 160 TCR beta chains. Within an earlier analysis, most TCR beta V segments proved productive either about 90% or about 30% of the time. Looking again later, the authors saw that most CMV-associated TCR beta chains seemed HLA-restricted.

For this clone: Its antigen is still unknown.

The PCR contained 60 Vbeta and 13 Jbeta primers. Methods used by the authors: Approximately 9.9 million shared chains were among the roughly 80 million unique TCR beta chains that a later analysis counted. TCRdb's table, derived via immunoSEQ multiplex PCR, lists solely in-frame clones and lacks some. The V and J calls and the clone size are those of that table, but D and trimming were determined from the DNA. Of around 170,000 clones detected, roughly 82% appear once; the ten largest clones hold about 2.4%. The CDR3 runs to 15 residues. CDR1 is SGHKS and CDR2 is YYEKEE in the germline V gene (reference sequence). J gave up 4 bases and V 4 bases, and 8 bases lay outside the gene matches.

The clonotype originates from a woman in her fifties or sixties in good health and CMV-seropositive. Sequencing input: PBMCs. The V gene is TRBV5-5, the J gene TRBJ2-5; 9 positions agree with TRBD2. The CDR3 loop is CASSPRRGGRETQYF. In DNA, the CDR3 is TGTGCCAGCAGCCCGCGGCGGGGGGGCCGAGAGACCCAGTACTTC.